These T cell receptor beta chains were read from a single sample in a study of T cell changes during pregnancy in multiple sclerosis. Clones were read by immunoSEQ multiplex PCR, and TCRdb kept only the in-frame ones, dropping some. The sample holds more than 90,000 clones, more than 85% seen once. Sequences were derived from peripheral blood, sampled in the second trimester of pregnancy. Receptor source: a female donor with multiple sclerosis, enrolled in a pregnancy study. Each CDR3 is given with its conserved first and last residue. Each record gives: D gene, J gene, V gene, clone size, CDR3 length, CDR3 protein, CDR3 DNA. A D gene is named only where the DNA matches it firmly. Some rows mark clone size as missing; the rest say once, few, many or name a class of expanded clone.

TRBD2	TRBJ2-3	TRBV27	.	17	CASSLWGTSGEGDTQYF	TGTGCCAGCAGTTTATGGGGGACTAGCGGAGAAGGAGATACGCAGTATTTT
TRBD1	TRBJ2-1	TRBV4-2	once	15	CASSLSDRLYNEQFF	TGTGCCAGCAGCCTGTCGGACAGGCTATACAATGAGCAGTTCTTC
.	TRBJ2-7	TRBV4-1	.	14	CASSQVGGTYEQYF	TGCGCCAGCAGCCAAGTGGGCGGGACCTACGAGCAGTACTTC
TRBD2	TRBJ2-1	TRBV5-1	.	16	CASSHKTSDKRNEQFF	TGCGCCAGCAGCCACAAGACTAGCGATAAAAGAAATGAGCAGTTCTTC
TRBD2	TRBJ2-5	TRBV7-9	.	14	CASSWTSGRETQYF	TGTGCCAGCAGCTGGACTAGCGGGAGGGAGACCCAGTACTTC
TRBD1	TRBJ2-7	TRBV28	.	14	CASSKTGGLGEQYF	TGTGCCAGCAGTAAGACAGGGGGCTTAGGCGAGCAGTACTTC
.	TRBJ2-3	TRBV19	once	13	CASTSPGHYSQYF	TGTGCCAGTACCTCCCCGGGACATTACTCGCAGTATTTT
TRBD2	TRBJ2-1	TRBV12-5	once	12	CASGFGEGEQFF	TGTGCTAGTGGTTTCGGGGAGGGTGAGCAGTTCTTC
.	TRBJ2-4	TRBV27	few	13	CASRQGAAEIQYF	TGTGCCAGCAGACAGGGAGCGGCAGAGATTCAGTACTTC
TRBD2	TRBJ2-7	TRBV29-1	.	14	CSVDIGGRGYEQYF	TGCAGCGTTGATATTGGCGGGAGAGGATACGAGCAGTACTTC
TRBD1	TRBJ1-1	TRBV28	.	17	CASSTGTGLLIGAEAFF	TGTGCCAGCAGTACCGGGACAGGGCTATTAATTGGGGCTGAAGCTTTCTTT
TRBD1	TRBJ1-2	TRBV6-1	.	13	CAVEGTGTYGYTF	TGTGCCGTTGAAGGGACAGGCACATATGGCTACACCTTC
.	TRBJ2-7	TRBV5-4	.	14	CASSLGGGRNEQYF	TGTGCCAGCAGCTTGGGAGGGGGAAGGAACGAGCAGTACTTC
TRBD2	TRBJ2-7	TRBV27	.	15	CASRQASGQIYEQYF	TGTGCCAGCAGACAAGCTAGCGGGCAGATCTACGAGCAGTACTTC
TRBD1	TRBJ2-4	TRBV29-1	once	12	CSATGGSDIQYF	TGCAGCGCCACAGGGGGTTCGGACATTCAGTACTTC
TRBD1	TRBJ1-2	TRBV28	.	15	CASSSKQGAIYGYTF	TGTGCCAGCAGTTCCAAACAGGGGGCCATCTATGGCTACACCTTC
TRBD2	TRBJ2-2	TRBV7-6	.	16	CASSYLAGGYTGELFF	TGTGCCAGCAGCTACTTAGCGGGAGGTTACACCGGGGAGCTGTTTTTT
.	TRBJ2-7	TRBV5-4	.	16	CASSLGGAAGPYEQYF	TGTGCCAGCAGCTTGGGTGGGGCAGCGGGTCCGTACGAGCAGTACTTC
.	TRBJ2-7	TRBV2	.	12	CASSPGPYEQYF	TGTGCCAGCAGCCCAGGGCCCTACGAGCAGTACTTC
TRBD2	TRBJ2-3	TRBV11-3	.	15	CASSSPSGMADTQYF	TGTGCCAGCAGCTCCCCTAGCGGGATGGCAGATACGCAGTATTTT
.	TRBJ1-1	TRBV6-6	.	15	CASTLGGARDTEAFF	TGTGCCAGCACTCTCGGGGGGGCGAGGGACACTGAAGCTTTCTTT
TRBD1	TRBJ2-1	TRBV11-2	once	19	CASSSNTRTGPSSYNEQFF	TGTGCCAGCAGCTCGAATACTAGGACAGGTCCTAGCTCCTACAATGAGCAGTTCTTC
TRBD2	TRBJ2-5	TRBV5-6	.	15	CASSWGLAGQETQYF	TGTGCCAGCAGCTGGGGACTAGCGGGCCAAGAGACCCAGTACTTC
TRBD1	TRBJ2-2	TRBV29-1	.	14	CSVAGTANTGELFF	TGCAGCGTTGCCGGGACAGCGAACACCGGGGAGCTGTTTTTT
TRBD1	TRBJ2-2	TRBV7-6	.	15	CASSIKAGGTGELFF	TGTGCCAGCAGCATTAAGGCAGGGGGCACCGGGGAGCTGTTTTTT